This T cell receptor (beta chain) originates from a study of blood T cells in healthy people across ages. A second roughly 7 to 12 cycle PCR used barcoded and J-beta primers. Every molecule of cDNA carried a tag from a template-switch adaptor with 12 random nucleotides. A single record per CDR3 protein comes from TCRdb applying MiXCR to the 5' RACE reads. The repertoire consists of around 2 million distinct CDR3 sequences, with approximately 40% occurring once and the leading ten covering roughly 24%. Drawing of peripheral blood yielded about 9.7 milliliters from each donor. V dropped 4 bases and J dropped 7; count of bases not matched to a gene: 9. Germline CDR1 and CDR2: SGHTA and FQGTGA. This CDR3 is 15 amino acids long. This clonotype was seen more than once but under ten times.

This clonotype was obtained from a human donor in good health. The sample consisted of blood. J is TRBJ1-2 and V is TRBV7-3; 10 nucleotides match TRBD1. CDR3 region: CASSSTGGKEGGYTF. The CDR3, as DNA: TGTGCCAGCAGCTCGACAGGGGGCAAAGAGGGTGGCTACACCTTC.